What follows are 13 T cell receptor beta chains derived from one specimen sequenced in a study of cytomegalovirus exposure and HLA in healthy donors. The PCR used 60 Vbeta and 13 Jbeta primers. Sequencing used immunoSEQ multiplex PCR; TCRdb keeps in-frame clones, though not all of them. The sample yields around 74,000 clones, roughly 78% seen once. Material for sequencing was PBMCs. These TCRs come from a man between 25 and 39 years old in good health and CMV-seronegative.

For this clone: Different DNA sequences within this sample yield the same CDR3. The gene calls are TRBV5-4 and TRBJ2-1, with a tentative D call TRBD2 (5 bases). CDR1 is SGHNT and CDR2 is YYREEE in the germline V gene (reference sequence). This CDR3 has 15 amino acids. V shed 0 bases and J shed 3 bases, with 10 bases lying between them. CDR3 bases: TGTGCCAGCAGCTTGGGAGGCGGAGGCTACAATGAGCAGTTCTTC. It specifies CASSLGGGGYNEQFF.

This clone was picked up one time. V and J are TRBV28 and TRBJ1-2; 7 nucleotides agree with TRBD1. Germline values: CDR1 MDHEN, CDR2 SYDVKM. The J segment lost 1 base and the V segment lost 4 bases, leaving 12 bases of the junction unmatched. This CDR3 region has 17 residues. CDR3 loop: CASSSFSRDSLNYGYTF. The CDR3, as DNA: TGTGCCAGCAGTTCTTTCTCCCGGGACAGTCTTAACTATGGCTACACCTTC.

CDR3: CASQGGGETQYF. The CDR3 DNA is TGTGCCAGCCAGGGAGGCGGAGAGACCCAGTACTTC. This sequence joins TRBV27 and TRBJ2-5; TRBD2 is a possible D gene (6 bases). This CDR3 comprises 12 residues. Between the trimmed V and J ends, which lost 8 bases and 4 bases, there was a span of 11 bases. CDR1 MNHEY and CDR2 SMNVEV come from the germline V gene (reference sequence).

The chain couples TRBV30 to TRBJ1-4; unclear D gene. Germline V gene lookup returns CDR1 GTSNPN and CDR2 SVGIG (reference sequence). V lost 0 bases and J 9 bases, leaving 11 bases between the germline ends. This CDR3 is built from 13 residues. The CDR3 DNA reads as TGTGCCTGGAGTGTACGGGCGGGGAAAAAACTGTTTTTT. Its translation is CAWSVRAGKKLFF.

The chain links TRBV4-2 to TRBJ2-5; 8 nucleotides line up with TRBD1. The tail of the sequence fits TRBJ2-7 better, so the J call may be wrong. The CDR3 is 15 residues long. Germline CDR1 is LGHNA and CDR2 is YNFKEQ. The CDR3: CASSLGDRQTYEQYF. Here the CDR3 DNA reads TGTGCCAGCAGCCTTGGGGACAGGCAAACCTACGAGCAGTACTTC.

The chain has TRBV7-9 and TRBJ2-2; 8 positions agree with TRBD2. The CDR3 length is 11 residues. V shed 11 bases, J shed 7 bases, and the junction held 3 bases outside the gene matches. Germline V gives CDR1 SEHNR, CDR2 FQNEAQ (reference sequence). CDR3 residues: CAGGGLGELFF. In DNA form, the CDR3 reads TGTGCCGGCGGGGGGCTCGGGGAGCTGTTTTTT.

This sequence joins TRBV7-2 and TRBJ2-4, with a weak D call TRBD1 (6 bases). The CDR3 has 14 amino acids. Trimming left V 5 bases short and J 3 bases short, with 11 bases between. Germline CDR1 and CDR2: SGHTA and FQGNSA. CDR3 sequence (DNA): TGTGCCAGCAGCCCCGGACAGAACAAAAACATTCAGTACTTC. This translates into CASSPGQNKNIQYF.

The chain links TRBV6-1 to TRBJ2-1, with a tentative D call TRBD1 (5 bases). CDR3 length: 11 residues. CDR1 and CDR2 (germline): MNHNS, SASEGT. The germline V and J ends were trimmed by 7 bases and 7 bases, with 8 bases remaining between them. The CDR3 DNA follows: TGTGCCAGCAAACAGGCAAATGAGCAGTTCTTC. Amino acid sequence: CASKQANEQFF.

The rearrangement uses TRBV2 and TRBJ2-7, with 11 bases that match TRBD2. The CDR3 has 17 amino acids. The J segment lost 0 bases and the V segment lost 7 bases, leaving 11 bases of the junction unmatched. In germline, CDR1 is SNHLY, CDR2 FYNNEI. Here the CDR3 reads CASMYLGLAESSYEQYF. The CDR3 DNA is TGTGCCAGCATGTACCTGGGACTAGCGGAGAGCTCCTACGAGCAGTACTTC.

The chain links TRBV19 to TRBJ1-3; D remains unclear. CDR3 length equals 14 residues. From germline, CDR1 is LNHDA and CDR2 SQIVND (reference sequence). Deletions cut 10 bases from V and 9 bases from J, with 22 bases between. The CDR3, as DNA: TGTGCCACCTTTACACCCACCGCCGGCGGCACCATATATTTT. The encoded protein is CATFTPTAGGTIYF.

There are a few counts of this clone. V is TRBV28 and J is TRBJ1-6; D perhaps matches TRBD1 (5 bases). This CDR3 has 14 amino acids. Germline-derived CDR1 and CDR2 are MDHEN and SYDVKM. Deletions cut 6 bases from V and 12 bases from J, with 18 bases between. CDR3 coding DNA: TGTGCCAGCAGCTCAAAGTCAGGGTACTTACCCCTCCACTTT. Protein sequence: CASSSKSGYLPLHF.

The chain links TRBV28 to TRBJ2-1; D call uncertain. This CDR3 is built from 16 residues. Between the trimmed V and J ends, which lost 2 bases and 2 bases, there was a span of 13 bases. Germline CDR1 reads MDHEN; CDR2 reads SYDVKM. The CDR3 reads CASSLPSALTYNEQFF. In nucleotides, the CDR3 is TGTGCCAGCAGTTTACCGAGCGCACTCACCTACAATGAGCAGTTCTTC. Based on the CDR3 plus reference TRBV28 and TRBJ2-1, the full variable domain is DVKVTQSSRYLVKRTGEKVFLECVQDMDHENMFWYRQDPGLGLRLIYFSYDVKMKEKGDIPEGYSVSREKKERFSLILESASTNQTSMYLCASSLPSALTYNEQFFGPGTRLTVL.

The chain combines TRBV5-1 with TRBJ2-3; possibly TRBD1 for D (6 bases). Germline values: CDR1 SGHRS, CDR2 YFSETQ. V was cut by 7 bases and J by 3 bases, with 12 bases left in between. The CDR3 contains 13 residues. The CDR3 protein is CASSWTETDTQYF. The DNA of the CDR3 is TGCGCCAGCTCCTGGACAGAAACAGATACGCAGTATTTT.